The 27 T cell receptor beta chains below come from one sample, sequenced in a study of blood T cell repertoires in COVID-19. Data came from immunoSEQ multiplex PCR; TCRdb stores just in-frame clones and leaves some out. The table lists around 260,000 clones, about 87% of them singletons. What was sequenced was peripheral blood. The receptors come from a woman between 40 and 50 years old who had recovered from COVID-19.

This clone was detected once. The V and J genes are TRBV7-2 and TRBJ2-1; 11 bases align to TRBD2. Losses at the gene ends were 5 bases for V and 4 bases for J; bases not matched to a gene: 4. Germline V gene data show CDR1 as SGHTA and CDR2 as FQGNSA. CDR3 size: 15 residues. The CDR3 nucleotides are TGTGCCAGCAGCCCTAGCGGGGGGATTTACAATGAGCAGTTCTTC. Translated, it gives CASSPSGGIYNEQFF.

This sequence joins TRBV5-1 and TRBJ2-1, with a possible D match to TRBD2 (5 bases). The V gene's germline CDR1 is SGHRS and CDR2 YFSETQ. The CDR3 is 17 residues long. V was cut by 1 base and J by 0 bases, with 14 bases left in between. This CDR3 reads CASSLRGGPSSYNEQFF. As DNA, the CDR3 is TGCGCCAGCAGCTTGCGAGGCGGGCCCAGCTCCTACAATGAGCAGTTCTTC.

The CDR3 sequence: CASREQGAGEKLFF. The CDR3, as DNA: TGTGCCAGCAGAGAACAGGGGGCGGGGGAAAAACTGTTTTTT. This chain links TRBV2 with TRBJ1-4, with 9 positions matching TRBD1. The CDR3 runs to 14 residues. Germline CDR1 reads SNHLY; CDR2 reads FYNNEI. The V and J ends lost 6 bases and 8 bases, in that order; junction bases with no gene match: 7.

V is TRBV7-6 and J is TRBJ2-5; 8 nucleotides agree with TRBD2. CDR3 length equals 14 residues. Losses at the gene ends were 5 bases for V and 4 bases for J; bases not matched to a gene: 6. Germline CDR1 and CDR2: SGHVS and FNYEAQ. This CDR3 is CASSPRGGRETQYF. CDR3 nucleotide sequence: TGTGCCAGCAGCCCCCGGGGGGGCCGAGAGACCCAGTACTTC.

The gene calls are TRBV7-2 and TRBJ2-1, with 9 bases fitting TRBD2. The germline V gene encodes CDR1 SGHTA and CDR2 FQGNSA. The CDR3 has 16 amino acids. Trimming cost V 3 bases and J 6 bases; bases outside gene matches: 9. CDR3 in DNA: TGTGCCAGCAGCTTCCTAGGGACTAGCCGCACCAATGAGCAGTTCTTC. As protein: CASSFLGTSRTNEQFF. The complete variable domain, with remaining parts taken from reference TRBV7-2 and TRBJ2-1, reads GAGVSQSPSNKVTEKGKDVELRCDPISGHTALYWYRQSLGQGLEFLIYFQGNSAPDKSGLPSDRFSAERTGGSVSTLTIQRTQQEDSAVYLCASSFLGTSRTNEQFFGPGTRLTVL.

This clone was counted only a few times. The chain has TRBV25-1 and TRBJ1-5; no clear D. Germline V gives CDR1 MGHDK, CDR2 SYGVNS. The CDR3 runs 12 residues. V was shortened by 1 base and J by 7 bases, with 5 bases between the two germline ends. CDR3 loop: CASSESTQPQHF. For the CDR3, the DNA is TGTGCCAGCAGTGAATCTACCCAGCCCCAGCATTTT.

V and J are TRBV5-4 and TRBJ1-1; D is uncertain. CDR1 is SGHNT, CDR2 YYREEE, per germline (reference sequence). The CDR3 is made up of 15 amino acids. Trimming shortened V by 1 base and J by 1 base, and 11 bases separated the two germline ends. CDR3 sequence (DNA): TGTGCCAGCAGCTTGACCGCGGCTGCGAACACTGAAGCTTTCTTT. It specifies CASSLTAAANTEAFF.

The chain uses TRBV6-5 and TRBJ2-1; D might be TRBD1 (7 bases). Germline V gene lookup returns CDR1 MNHEY and CDR2 SVGAGI. This CDR3 is 15 amino acids long. V was shortened by 6 bases and J by 3 bases, with 15 bases between the two germline ends. DNA for the CDR3: TGTGCCAGCAGCCTCCTCCAGGGGGGCTACAATGAGCAGTTCTTC. Its protein is CASSLLQGGYNEQFF.

This chain links TRBV5-8 with TRBJ1-2; D is unresolved. Germline-derived CDR1 and CDR2 are SGHTS and YDEGEE. Trimming shortened V by 3 bases and J by 1 base, and 19 bases separated the two germline ends. The CDR3 is 17 residues long. The CDR3 reads CASSSGRVRARNYGYTF. CDR3 nucleotide sequence: TGTGCCAGCAGCTCGGGCCGTGTGAGGGCGCGTAACTATGGCTACACCTTC.

The chain links TRBV6-5 to TRBJ1-2; D is unclear. V lost 0 bases and J 8 bases, leaving 13 bases between the germline ends. Germline lookup yields CDR1 MNHEY and CDR2 SVGAGI. The CDR3 sequence is 14 residues long. The CDR3, as DNA: TGTGCCAGCAGTTACTCGTTCGGGGTTGAGGGCTACACCTTC. This codes for CASSYSFGVEGYTF.

This sequence joins TRBV5-5 and TRBJ2-5, with 8 bases fitting TRBD2. The germline CDR1 and CDR2 sequences are SGHKS and YYEKEE (reference sequence). This CDR3 is built from 17 residues. Losses at the gene ends were 3 bases for V and 1 base for J; bases not matched to a gene: 11. The CDR3 is CASSSLAVAGLQETQYF. In nucleotides, the CDR3 is TGTGCCAGCAGCTCCTTGGCCGTAGCGGGGCTCCAAGAGACCCAGTACTTC.

The chain employs TRBV9 and TRBJ1-6; 11 bases align to TRBD1. Trimming at V came to 4 bases and at J to 10 bases, leaving 7 bases not matched to a gene. The germline CDR1 and CDR2 sequences are SGDLS and YYNGEE. The CDR3 runs 15 residues. DNA of the CDR3: TGTGCCAGCAGCCTATCCCGGGACAGGGGGTCACCCCTCCACTTT. It is translated as CASSLSRDRGSPLHF.

The chain joins TRBV6-5 to TRBJ2-7; no reliable D call. Trimming took off 2 bases at V and 0 bases at J, with 8 bases between the two ends. Germline loops: CDR1 MNHEY, CDR2 SVGAGI. The CDR3 is 14 residues long. Here the CDR3 reads CASSYRAFSYEQYF. CDR3 bases: TGTGCCAGCAGTTACCGCGCTTTCTCCTACGAGCAGTACTTC.

The chain has TRBV28 and TRBJ1-2; 7 bases agree with TRBD1. Unmatched junction bases numbered 3, after V lost 3 bases and J lost 8 bases. Germline V gene data show CDR1 as MDHEN and CDR2 as SYDVKM. The CDR3 runs 12 residues. CDR3 loop: CASSFSGGGYTF. The CDR3 region has the DNA TGTGCCAGCAGTTTTTCAGGGGGAGGCTACACCTTC.

The genes are TRBV4-2 and TRBJ1-2, with D possibly being TRBD1 (6 bases). Germline V lookup: CDR1 LGHNA, CDR2 YNFKEQ. V lost 2 bases to trimming and J lost 3 bases, with 13 bases between them. The CDR3 covers 15 residues. The CDR3 sequence: CASSQKGGAHYGYTF. DNA for the CDR3: TGTGCCAGCAGCCAAAAGGGGGGGGCGCACTATGGCTACACCTTC.

The V and J genes are TRBV7-9 and TRBJ1-6; 9 bases line up with TRBD1. The CDR3 totals 14 residues. Per germline, CDR1 SEHNR and CDR2 FQNEAQ (reference sequence). J was trimmed by 6 bases and V by 5 bases; bases with no gene match: 2. The CDR3 DNA follows: TGTGCCAGCAGCACAGGGGGCGGTAATTCACCCCTCCACTTT. It encodes CASSTGGGNSPLHF.

The rearrangement uses TRBV5-8 and TRBJ2-3, with 11 bases aligning to TRBD2. Germline assignment: CDR1 SGHTS and CDR2 YDEGEE. Trimming took 4 bases from V and 0 from J; bases not matched to a gene: 4. The CDR3 loop spans 16 amino acids. DNA for the CDR3: TGTGCCAGCAGCCCGGGACTAGCGGTGAGCACAGATACGCAGTATTTT. Protein product: CASSPGLAVSTDTQYF.

The V and J genes are TRBV7-2 and TRBJ2-2; TRBD2 matches 7 bases. Per the germline V gene, CDR1 is SGHTA and CDR2 is FQGNSA. V was pared by 5 bases and J by 6 bases, with 15 bases of the junction left unmatched. This CDR3 has 17 residues. CDR3 in DNA: TGTGCCAGCAGCCCCCAACCGGGACTACGAGCAGCCGGGGAGCTGTTTTTT. Protein sequence: CASSPQPGLRAAGELFF.

The chain joins TRBV7-8 to TRBJ1-1; D not certain. Trimming stripped 2 bases from V and 6 bases from J, with 13 bases between. Looked up from germline, CDR1 is SGHVS and CDR2 is FQNEAQ. The CDR3 consists of 14 residues. In DNA form, the CDR3 reads TGTGCCAGCAGCTTAAATTTTCAGGCTGCTGAAGCTTTCTTT. Translation: CASSLNFQAAEAFF.

The chain links TRBV13 to TRBJ2-7; TRBD2 matches at 8 bases. The V gene's germline CDR1 is PRHDT and CDR2 FYEKMQ (reference sequence). V shed 0 bases and J 4 bases; nucleotides not matched to a gene: 8. The CDR3 is made up of 16 amino acids. DNA of the CDR3: TGTGCCAGCAGCTTAGGCCGGGCGGGGGGCGCGTACGAGCAGTACTTC. Translating it yields CASSLGRAGGAYEQYF.

Written as DNA, the CDR3 is TGTGCCAGCAGTTGGATCTGGAGCACTGAAGCTTTCTTT. It specifies CASSWIWSTEAFF. The genes are TRBV2 and TRBJ1-1; D uncertain. Germline assignment: CDR1 SNHLY and CDR2 FYNNEI. Trimming removed 5 bases at V and 4 bases at J, with 11 bases between. CDR3 length equals 13 residues.

The gene calls are TRBV5-1 and TRBJ2-6, with TRBD1 as a possible D gene (5 bases). CDR1 and CDR2 (germline): SGHRS, YFSETQ. Trimming stripped 1 base from V and 0 bases from J, with 14 bases between. This CDR3 is built from 18 residues. The CDR3 here is CASSLPSGMSSGANVLTF. CDR3 bases: TGCGCCAGCAGCTTGCCCTCAGGGATGAGCTCTGGGGCCAACGTCCTGACTTTC.

CDR3 nucleotide sequence: TGTGCTAGTGGACCGACAGGGGGCCTCTATAATTCACCCCTCCACTTT. Its translation is CASGPTGGLYNSPLHF. V gene TRBV12-5 combines with J gene TRBJ1-6, with 10 bases identical to TRBD1. This CDR3 is built from 16 residues. Per the germline V gene, CDR1 is LGHNT and CDR2 is FRNRAP. The V segment lost 6 bases and the J segment 3 bases; nucleotides outside the gene matches: 5.

The chain couples TRBV24-1 to TRBJ1-5; possible D gene TRBD1, 6 bases. The CDR3 contains 23 residues. Germline-derived CDR1 and CDR2 are KGHDR and SFDVKD. Trimming stripped 2 bases from V and 0 bases from J, with 31 bases between. The CDR3 sequence: CATSDSRTVILGWTVYSNQPQHF. The CDR3 coding sequence is TGTGCCACCAGTGATTCGAGAACAGTGATTTTGGGGTGGACAGTTTATAGCAATCAGCCCCAGCATTTT.

This chain links TRBV6-2 or TRBV6-3 with TRBJ2-3; D possibly corresponds to TRBD2 (7 bases). Trimming shortened V by 4 bases and J by 4 bases, and 12 bases separated the two germline ends. CDR1 is MNHEY and CDR2 is SVGEGT in the germline V gene. This CDR3 region has 14 residues. The CDR3 loop reads CASSLGGGADTQYF. The DNA for the CDR3 is TGTGCCAGCAGTTTGGGGGGGGGCGCAGATACGCAGTATTTT.

This sequence joins TRBV4-3 and TRBJ1-2; 7 nucleotides match TRBD1. This CDR3 has 16 residues. Germline V lookup: CDR1 LGHNA, CDR2 YSLEER. With V trimmed by 2 bases and J by 1 base, 7 bases remained unmatched. CDR3 in amino acids: CASSQLGTELNYGYTF. CDR3 coding DNA: TGCGCCAGCAGCCAACTCGGGACAGAACTTAACTATGGCTACACCTTC.

The rearrangement uses TRBV19 and TRBJ1-2; D gene unclear. The V end lost 4 bases, the J end lost 2 bases, and 11 bases lay between the germline ends. CDR1 LNHDA and CDR2 SQIVND come from the germline V gene (reference sequence). The CDR3 has 14 residues. The CDR3 DNA reads TGTGCCAGTAGTACTCTAACCCTAAACTATGGCTACACCTTC. As protein: CASSTLTLNYGYTF.